The rows below give T cell receptor beta chains drawn from one sample of a study of Ad26.COV2.S vaccination and SARS-CoV-2 variants. The data were produced by immunoSEQ multiplex PCR, yet TCRdb's version contains in-frame clones alone and is incomplete. The table records about 280,000 clones, approximately 89% of them present only once. The material was peripheral blood, obtained in a trial of Ad26.COV2.S vaccine versus placebo. These TCRs come from a person aged 18-60 years who received the Ad26.COV2.S COVID-19 vaccine or a placebo. Each CDR3 is given without its conserved first and last residue. A D gene is named only where the DNA matches it firmly.

J	D	length	V	CDR3
TRBJ1-2	TRBD1	14	TRBV5-4	ASSVGRGPPNYGYT
TRBJ2-7	-	12	TRBV2	ANKQGLSSYEQY
TRBJ2-3	-	12	TRBV5-1	ASGGTTSTDTQY
TRBJ1-2	-	11	TRBV15	ATSRDRVGGYT
TRBJ1-4	-	13	TRBV28	ASRASGPTNEKLF
TRBJ2-7	TRBD2	14	TRBV2	ASSDSTSGRPYEQY
TRBJ2-3	TRBD2	13	TRBV9	ASSVSTGGRDTQY
TRBJ1-2	-	11	TRBV3-1/TRBV3-2	ASSQESNYGYT
TRBJ2-5	TRBD2	11	TRBV11-3	ASSPGGMETQY
TRBJ2-1	-	12	TRBV5-1	ASSSRTGWNEQF
TRBJ1-5	-	13	TRBV4-1	ASSQETGQNQPQH
TRBJ1-5	-	13	TRBV10-1	ASSEEGQGHQPQH
TRBJ1-5	-	12	TRBV19	ASRPTNPGRPQH
TRBJ2-1	TRBD2	16	TRBV11-2	ASSPRGISGNPYNEQF
TRBJ1-2	-	12	TRBV11-2	ASSLEGTGPGYT
TRBJ1-1	-	14	TRBV7-9	ASSLVFGHLNTEAF
TRBJ2-7	-	12	TRBV6-1	ASSERGESYEQY
TRBJ1-5	TRBD1	13	TRBV6-5	ASIRQGDGNQPQH
TRBJ1-2	TRBD1	14	TRBV7-2	ASSLILGTGGPTDT
TRBJ2-1	-	14	TRBV21-1	ASSKAGTGAYNEQF
TRBJ2-1	TRBD2	15	TRBV7-8	ASSLVGQGLAGNEQF
TRBJ2-7	-	11	TRBV7-2	ASSPSSNYEQY
TRBJ1-6	-	11	TRBV5-1	ATSEGVNSPLH
TRBJ1-1	-	12	TRBV5-1	ASSLVPENTEAF
TRBJ1-1	-	10	TRBV29-1	SVGQLNTEAF
TRBJ2-2	-	12	TRBV28	ASSPGTQTGELF
TRBJ1-4	-	11	TRBV30	AWRDTTNEKLF
TRBJ2-7	-	14	TRBV27	ASSLSIGQSSYEQY
TRBJ1-6	-	11	TRBV7-2	ASSSKNRSPLH
TRBJ1-1	-	11	TRBV25-1	ASSEFGGTEAF
TRBJ1-4	-	12	TRBV3-1/TRBV3-2	ASSPNSGAGKLF
TRBJ2-4	-	13	TRBV5-6	ASSLARFDKNIQY
TRBJ1-2	TRBD1	12	TRBV18	ASSPGQGAYGYT
TRBJ2-6	-	14	TRBV7-9	ASSFARGSGANVLT
TRBJ2-5	-	13	TRBV19	ASSIKAGRQETQY
TRBJ2-1	TRBD2	11	TRBV19	ASSIEGGNEQF
TRBJ2-1	-	14	TRBV6-5	ASSYSSWGLANEQF
TRBJ1-6	-	12	TRBV6-6	ASEMTESGSPLH
TRBJ1-2	-	12	TRBV6-1	ASSDTGTLYGYT
TRBJ2-7	-	11	TRBV4-3	ASSQGVVYEQY
TRBJ1-1	-	11	TRBV6-5	ASRKTVDTEAF
TRBJ2-7	TRBD1	12	TRBV19	ASNQPGQGNEQY
TRBJ2-7	TRBD2	14	TRBV7-8	ASSFRVGGGSYEQY
TRBJ2-3	-	13	TRBV18	ASSPRRVGTDTQY
TRBJ1-2	-	12	TRBV27	ASRAQGANYGYT
TRBJ1-3	TRBD1	14	TRBV18	ASSPGQTNSGNTIY
TRBJ2-7	TRBD1	13	TRBV7-8	ASSPDRVIAYEQY
TRBJ2-2	-	15	TRBV30	AWSAPPSFGNTGELF